This TCR beta chain was recovered during a study of OX40 agonist ivuxolimab in advanced cancers. The overall study: The patients' treatment was ivuxolimab, an agonistic anti-OX40 (CD134) antibody.

CDR1 is SGHRS and CDR2 is YFSETQ in the germline V gene. Germline trimming cut 0 bases from V and 4 bases from J; bases unmatched to any gene: 8. The CDR3 runs to 16 residues. TCRdb's copy holds only in-frame clones and misses some; the assay was immunoSEQ multiplex PCR. There are about 50,000 clones in the sample; roughly 80% occur only once, and roughly 3.9% lies in the top ten. The V call is TRBV5-1, the J call TRBJ2-3; TRBD1 agrees at 7 bases. The clonotype originates from an adult with an advanced solid tumor such as melanoma, head and neck, liver or kidney cancer. This material consisted of CD4+ or CD8+ T cells sorted from blood, taken in a trial of the OX40 agonist ivuxolimab. The CDR3 bases are TGCGCCAGCAGCTTGGGCTGGCAGGGGGTTGCAGATACGCAGTATTTT. Its protein product is CASSLGWQGVADTQYF.